Sequencing of this T cell receptor beta chain was carried out in a study of T cell clonality in common variable immunodeficiency. V was pared by 1 base and J by 8 bases, with 17 bases of the junction left unmatched. Germline V gives CDR1 MGHRA, CDR2 YSYEKL. This CDR3 has 18 amino acids. This clone was seen ten or more times. Its antigen is undetermined. The read gets to within 3 residues of the CDR3 end, and the germline J gene fills in the rest. Sequencing was performed with immunoSEQ multiplex PCR; in TCRdb, only in-frame clones are kept and a portion is missing. Listed for the sample are 35,000 to 55,000 clones, none seen a single time. General study points: What drives increased CVID clonality needs T cell subpopulation sequencing. Compared with controls, CVID subjects had fewer shared TCRbeta clones. In common variable immunodeficiency, TCR beta chains reportedly carried fewer deletions and N-nucleotide insertions. CVID subjects had higher TCRbeta clonality than healthy controls, most marked in about a third.

This clonotype originated in a person between 18 and 75 years old in good health. The chain recombines TRBV4-1 with TRBJ2-1, with TRBD2 matching 7 bases. The sequencing input was peripheral blood mononuclear cells. The CDR3 loop reads CASSQVPFTAGAIDEQFF. The CDR3 bases that were read are TGCGCCAGCAGCCAAGTACCTTTTACGGCGGGAGCTATTGATGAG.